This TCR beta chain stems from a study of blood T cell repertoires in COVID-19. Study at large: Collection of acute and convalescent COVID-19 samples took place in the United States, Italy and Spain.

This CDR3 comprises 14 residues. V dropped 3 bases and J dropped 6; count of bases not matched to a gene: 4. CDR1 and CDR2 (germline): KGHSH, LQKENI. Original handling: Amplified reference gene primers provided the basis for estimating nucleated cell counts. Assay: immunoSEQ multiplex PCR; the TCRdb copy retains only in-frame clones and omits some. Clonal size and the V and J genes are those of that table, whereas D and trimming came from the DNA. The sample lists roughly 180,000 clones; more than 70% were seen once. Sequenced: peripheral blood. This sequence was found in a woman at least 80 years old with active or convalescent COVID-19. This sequence joins TRBV18 and TRBJ2-2; 7 bases fit TRBD1. CDR3 protein: CASSPKTGPGELFF. Here the CDR3 DNA reads TGTGCCAGCTCACCGAAGACAGGGCCCGGGGAGCTGTTTTTT. The full variable domain, completed using reference TRBV18 and TRBJ2-2, is NAGVMQNPRHLVRRRGQEARLRCSPMKGHSHVYWYRQLPEEGLKFMVYLQKENIIDESGMPKERFSAEFPKEGPSILRIQQVVRGDSAAYFCASSPKTGPGELFFGEGSRLTVL.